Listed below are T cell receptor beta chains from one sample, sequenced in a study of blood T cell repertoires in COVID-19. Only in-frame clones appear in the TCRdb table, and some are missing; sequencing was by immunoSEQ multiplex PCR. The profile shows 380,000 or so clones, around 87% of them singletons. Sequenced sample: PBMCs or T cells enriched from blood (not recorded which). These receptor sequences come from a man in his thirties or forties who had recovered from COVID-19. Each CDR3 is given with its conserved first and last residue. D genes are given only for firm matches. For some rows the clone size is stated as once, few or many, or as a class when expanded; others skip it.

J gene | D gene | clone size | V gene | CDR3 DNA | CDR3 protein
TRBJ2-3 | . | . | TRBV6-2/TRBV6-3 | TGTGCCAGCAGTTACTCGATTTCTCCGGTAACCCTTCCGCAGTATTTT | CASSYSISPVTLPQYF
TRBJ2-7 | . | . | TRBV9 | TGTGCCAGCAGCGCCGGGGGCCAGGGGGGATCCCACGAGCAGTACTTC | CASSAGGQGGSHEQYF
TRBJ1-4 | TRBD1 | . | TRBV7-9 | TGTGCCAGCAGCCCAGGGACAGGCGATGAAAAACTGTTTTTT | CASSPGTGDEKLFF
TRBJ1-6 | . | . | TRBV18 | TGTGCCAGCTCACCCGACAACGATTATAATTCACCCCTCCACTTT | CASSPDNDYNSPLHF
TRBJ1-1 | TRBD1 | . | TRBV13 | TGTGCCAGCAGCTCCAGGGGGGAAGGTGGTACTGAAGCTTTCTTT | CASSSRGEGGTEAFF
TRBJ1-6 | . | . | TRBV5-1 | TGCGCCAGCAGCCCGGCCGCACAGGGTTTGGCACCCCTCCACTTT | CASSPAAQGLAPLHF
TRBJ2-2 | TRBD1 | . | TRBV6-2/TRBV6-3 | TGTGCCAGCAGTCTCCCGGGACAGGGTCAAACCGGGGAGCTGTTTTTT | CASSLPGQGQTGELFF
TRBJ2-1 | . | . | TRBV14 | TGTGCCAGCAGCCGAGACCTCGGTAGCTCCTACAATGAGCAGTTCTTC | CASSRDLGSSYNEQFF
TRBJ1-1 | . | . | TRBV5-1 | TGCGCCAGCAGCTTGGATCCAGGGATGAACACTGAAGCTTTCTTT | CASSLDPGMNTEAFF
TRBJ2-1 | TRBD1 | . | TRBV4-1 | TGCGCCAGCAGCCAAGTTATAATGGGGACAGGGGAAAGGTTCTTC | CASSQVIMGTGERFF
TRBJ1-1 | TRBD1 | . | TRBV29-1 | TGCAGCGTTGAAGATCGCGGACAGGTTTACACCGGCACTGAAGCTTTCTTT | CSVEDRGQVYTGTEAFF
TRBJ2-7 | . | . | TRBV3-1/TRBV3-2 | TGTGCCAGCAGCTGGGGACTTTTCTACGAGCAGTACTTC | CASSWGLFYEQYF
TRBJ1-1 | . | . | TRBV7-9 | TGTGCCAGCAGCTTGATGAGCTCGCTTCGCACTGAAGCTTTCTTT | CASSLMSSLRTEAFF
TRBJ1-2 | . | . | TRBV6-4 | TGTGCCAGCAGGCCCGTGAGTGGGCCCCGGGGTCATGGCTACACCTTC | CASRPVSGPRGHGYTF
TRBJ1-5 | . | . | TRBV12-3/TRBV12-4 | TGTGCCAGCAGCCTTGACAGGAATCAGCCCCAGCATTTT | CASSLDRNQPQHF
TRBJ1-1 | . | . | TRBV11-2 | TGTGCCAGCAGCTTAGAAAGTAGCGCTTTGACTGAAGCTTTCTTT | CASSLESSALTEAFF
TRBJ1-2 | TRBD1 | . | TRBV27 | TGTGCCAGCTACGCGACAGGGTATGGCTACACCTTC | CASYATGYGYTF
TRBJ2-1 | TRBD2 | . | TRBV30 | TGTGCCTGGAGTGTATATTGGGGGTCTGGCGGGGGGTCCAATGAGCAGTTCTTC | CAWSVYWGSGGGSNEQFF
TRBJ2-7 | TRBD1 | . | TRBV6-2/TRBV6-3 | TGTGCCAGCAGTTTGCAGGGGGCCTACGAGCAGTACTTC | CASSLQGAYEQYF
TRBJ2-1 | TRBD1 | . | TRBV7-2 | TGTGCCAGCAGCGGAAGGGTGACAGGGGGCAATGAGCAGTTCTTC | CASSGRVTGGNEQFF
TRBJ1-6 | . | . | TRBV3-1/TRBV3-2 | TGTGCCAGCAGCCCAATAACAGGGTATAATTCACCCCTCCACTTT | CASSPITGYNSPLHF
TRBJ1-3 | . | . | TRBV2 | TGTGCCAGCAGTGCAGCGGGCAGTTACTCTGGAAACACCATATATTTT | CASSAAGSYSGNTIYF
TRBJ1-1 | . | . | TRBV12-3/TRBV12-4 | TGTGCCAGCAGTTTAACAGGTCTCGCCGGGGCTTTCTTT | CASSLTGLAGAFF
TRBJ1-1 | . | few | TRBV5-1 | TGCGCCAGCAGTTCCGGGGGGACTGAAGCTTTCTTT | CASSSGGTEAFF
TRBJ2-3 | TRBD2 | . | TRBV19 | TGTGCCAGTAAAGGGCTAGCGGCTAGCACAGATACGCAGTATTTT | CASKGLAASTDTQYF
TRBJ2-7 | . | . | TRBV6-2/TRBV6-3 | TGTGCCAGCAGCCCCGGGGGGCAGTACTTC | CASSPGGQYF
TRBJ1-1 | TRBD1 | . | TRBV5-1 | TGCGCCAGCAGCGTTGTAGGGCAGGGGGCGTACACTGAAGCTTTCTTT | CASSVVGQGAYTEAFF
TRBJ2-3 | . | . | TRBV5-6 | TGTGCCAGCAGCGCGGGGTCGTCACGGGGTATAGATACGCAGTATTTT | CASSAGSSRGIDTQYF
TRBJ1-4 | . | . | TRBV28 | TGTGCCAGCATGGCGGGGTCCCTCGGGTTAGAAAAACTGTTTTTT | CASMAGSLGLEKLFF
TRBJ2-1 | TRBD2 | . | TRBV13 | TGTGCCAGCAGCCGACGGGGGGGAAATGAGCAGTTCTTC | CASSRRGGNEQFF
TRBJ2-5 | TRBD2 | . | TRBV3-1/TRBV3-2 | TGTGCCAGCAGCCAGGAAAGACTAGCGGGGGTTTTGTACCAAGAGACCCAGTACTTC | CASSQERLAGVLYQETQYF
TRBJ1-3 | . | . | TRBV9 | TGTGCCAGCAGCGTAGACACACACTCTGGAAACACCATATATTTT | CASSVDTHSGNTIYF
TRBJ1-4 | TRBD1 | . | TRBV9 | TGTGCCAGCAGCCTCCGGGACAGGGGCGGGGAAAGTGAAAAACTGTTTTTT | CASSLRDRGGESEKLFF
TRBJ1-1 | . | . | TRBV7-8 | TGTGCCAGCAGCCAGACACAGGGTAGGATTACTGAAGCTTTCTTT | CASSQTQGRITEAFF
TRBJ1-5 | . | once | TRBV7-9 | TGTGCCAGCAGCTCGGGACTTCAGCCCCAGCATTTT | CASSSGLQPQHF
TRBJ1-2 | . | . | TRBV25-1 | TGTGCCAGCAGTGAATCTGCCGGCTATGGCTACACCTTC | CASSESAGYGYTF
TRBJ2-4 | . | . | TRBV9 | TGTGCCAGCAGCGTAGCTCCCGCGAACATTCAGTACTTC | CASSVAPANIQYF
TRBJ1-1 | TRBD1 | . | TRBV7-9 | TGTGCCAGCAGCTTACAGGGGGCTATCACTGAAGCTTTCTTT | CASSLQGAITEAFF
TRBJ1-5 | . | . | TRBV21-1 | TGTGCCAGCAGCAACTGCAGGCTAGGGGATCAGCCCCAGCATTTT | CASSNCRLGDQPQHF
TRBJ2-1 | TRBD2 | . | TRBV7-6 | TGTGCCAGCGCAGCGGGGGGCCACAATGAGCAGTTCTTC | CASAAGGHNEQFF
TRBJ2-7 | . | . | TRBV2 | TGTGCCAGCAGTGAACCGGGAGTCATCTACGAGCAGTACTTC | CASSEPGVIYEQYF